Listed below are T cell receptor beta chains from one sample, sequenced in a study of blood T cell repertoires in COVID-19. Sequencing was performed with immunoSEQ multiplex PCR; in TCRdb, only in-frame clones are kept and a portion is missing. The sample shows over 150,000 clones, 90% of them seen only once. Sequenced material: peripheral blood. These receptors came from a man aged 45-65 years with acute or convalescent COVID-19. Each CDR3 is given with its conserved first and last residue. The order of the fields is CDR3 length, D gene, V gene, CDR3 protein. The D gene is left open where the match is weak.

length: 13; D: .; V: TRBV5-1; CDR3: CATRTAGYNEQFF
length: 15; D: .; V: TRBV5-1; CDR3: CASSPLGQGGSPLHF
length: 15; D: TRBD1; V: TRBV24-1; CDR3: CATRPGTGRSDEQFF
length: 12; D: TRBD2; V: TRBV29-1; CDR3: CSVAGDTDTQYF
length: 17; D: .; V: TRBV4-1; CDR3: CASSQAPGGFSNQPQHF
length: 16; D: TRBD1; V: TRBV19; CDR3: CASSLGYRGNNQPQHF
length: 11; D: .; V: TRBV2; CDR3: CASTGNTEAFF
length: 15; D: .; V: TRBV5-4; CDR3: CASSPTGNTNYGYTF
length: 19; D: TRBD2; V: TRBV7-3; CDR3: CASSLLPLGLAGGNNEQFF
length: 20; D: TRBD1; V: TRBV4-3; CDR3: CASSQDVRTGNPQLNTEAFF
length: 15; D: .; V: TRBV14; CDR3: CASSQARFSYNEQFF
length: 16; D: .; V: TRBV7-8; CDR3: CASSLEARGISYGYTF
length: 16; D: TRBD1; V: TRBV10-3; CDR3: CAISRTGGAFQGEAFF
length: 19; D: TRBD2; V: TRBV27; CDR3: CASRKGRGLAPTGTDTQYF
length: 14; D: TRBD1; V: TRBV15; CDR3: CATSSHRDSNEQFF
length: 16; D: .; V: TRBV4-1; CDR3: CASSQDLGGTPYEQYF
length: 13; D: .; V: TRBV18; CDR3: CASSPPGGETQYF
length: 13; D: .; V: TRBV28; CDR3: CASSPGTRSGYTF
length: 14; D: .; V: TRBV11-2; CDR3: CASSYSPSADTQYF
length: 12; D: .; V: TRBV7-9; CDR3: CASSLTSGVEYF
length: 15; D: .; V: TRBV27; CDR3: CASSTDSYSNQPQHF
length: 17; D: TRBD1; V: TRBV11-2; CDR3: CASSFSPLGQGYNEQFF
length: 14; D: TRBD1; V: TRBV7-3; CDR3: CASSPGGHNTEAFF
length: 16; D: TRBD2; V: TRBV10-3; CDR3: CAISESTSGYYNEQFF
length: 13; D: TRBD1; V: TRBV6-2/TRBV6-3; CDR3: CASSRNSQGSQHF
length: 12; D: .; V: TRBV24-1; CDR3: CATTNRAGELFF
length: 15; D: TRBD1; V: TRBV9; CDR3: CASSVRDSGFGGYTF
length: 15; D: TRBD1; V: TRBV7-9; CDR3: CASSLAGTGVEKLFF
length: 14; D: TRBD1; V: TRBV6-6; CDR3: CASSFQTGGIEQFF
length: 16; D: TRBD2; V: TRBV28; CDR3: CASRTTTSGGAYEQYF
length: 18; D: .; V: TRBV2; CDR3: CASSREPLPGLNTGELFF
length: 14; D: TRBD1; V: TRBV7-2; CDR3: CASSSYRGPNEQFF
length: 14; D: TRBD2; V: TRBV10-2; CDR3: CASSELAGMNEQFF
length: 14; D: .; V: TRBV19; CDR3: CASSITGSREEQYF
length: 15; D: .; V: TRBV3-1/TRBV3-2; CDR3: CASSLMTGDNSPLHF
length: 15; D: .; V: TRBV11-2; CDR3: CASSGGRPSTDTQYF
length: 14; D: .; V: TRBV19; CDR3: CASSIKRTQGTQHF